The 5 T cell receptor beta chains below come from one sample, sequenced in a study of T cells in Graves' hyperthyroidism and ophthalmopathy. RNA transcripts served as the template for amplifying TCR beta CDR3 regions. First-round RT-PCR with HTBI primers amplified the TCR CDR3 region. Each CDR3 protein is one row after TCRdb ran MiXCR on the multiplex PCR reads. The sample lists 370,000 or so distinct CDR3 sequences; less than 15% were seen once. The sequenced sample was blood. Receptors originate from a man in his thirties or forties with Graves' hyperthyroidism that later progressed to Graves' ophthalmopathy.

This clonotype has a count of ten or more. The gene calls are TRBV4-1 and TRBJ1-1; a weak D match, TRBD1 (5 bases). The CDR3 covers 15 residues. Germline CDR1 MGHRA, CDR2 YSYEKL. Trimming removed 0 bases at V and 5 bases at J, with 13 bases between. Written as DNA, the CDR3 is TGCGCCAGCAGCCAAGACGGACACCTCGGGACTGAAGCTTTCTTT. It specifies CASSQDGHLGTEAFF.

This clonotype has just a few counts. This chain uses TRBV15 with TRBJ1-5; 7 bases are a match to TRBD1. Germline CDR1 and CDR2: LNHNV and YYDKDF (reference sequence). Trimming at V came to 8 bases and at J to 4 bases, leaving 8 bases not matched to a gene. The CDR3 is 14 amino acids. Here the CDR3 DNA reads TGTGCCACCCGGACAGGACAGTCTAATCAGCCCCAGCATTTT. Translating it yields CATRTGQSNQPQHF.

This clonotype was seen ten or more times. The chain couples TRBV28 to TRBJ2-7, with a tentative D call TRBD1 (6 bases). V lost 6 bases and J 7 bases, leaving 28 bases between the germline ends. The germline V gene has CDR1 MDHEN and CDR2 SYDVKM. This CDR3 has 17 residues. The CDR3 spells CASRSPFVTGDLGEQYF. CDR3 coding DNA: TGTGCCAGCAGGTCGCCATTCGTGACAGGCGACTTAGGGGAGCAGTACTTC.

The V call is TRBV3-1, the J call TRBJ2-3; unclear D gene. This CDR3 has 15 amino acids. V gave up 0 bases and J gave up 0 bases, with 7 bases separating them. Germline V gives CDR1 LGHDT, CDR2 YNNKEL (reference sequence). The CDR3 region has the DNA TGTGCCAGCAGCCAAGATCCGGTTAGCACAGATACGCAGTATTTT. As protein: CASSQDPVSTDTQYF.

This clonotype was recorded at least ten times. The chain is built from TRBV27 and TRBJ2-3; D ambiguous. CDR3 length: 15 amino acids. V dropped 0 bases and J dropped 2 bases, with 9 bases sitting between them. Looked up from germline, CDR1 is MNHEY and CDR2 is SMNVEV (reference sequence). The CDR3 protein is CASSLSYQLTDTQYF. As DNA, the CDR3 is TGTGCCAGCAGTTTATCTTACCAGCTCACAGATACGCAGTATTTT.